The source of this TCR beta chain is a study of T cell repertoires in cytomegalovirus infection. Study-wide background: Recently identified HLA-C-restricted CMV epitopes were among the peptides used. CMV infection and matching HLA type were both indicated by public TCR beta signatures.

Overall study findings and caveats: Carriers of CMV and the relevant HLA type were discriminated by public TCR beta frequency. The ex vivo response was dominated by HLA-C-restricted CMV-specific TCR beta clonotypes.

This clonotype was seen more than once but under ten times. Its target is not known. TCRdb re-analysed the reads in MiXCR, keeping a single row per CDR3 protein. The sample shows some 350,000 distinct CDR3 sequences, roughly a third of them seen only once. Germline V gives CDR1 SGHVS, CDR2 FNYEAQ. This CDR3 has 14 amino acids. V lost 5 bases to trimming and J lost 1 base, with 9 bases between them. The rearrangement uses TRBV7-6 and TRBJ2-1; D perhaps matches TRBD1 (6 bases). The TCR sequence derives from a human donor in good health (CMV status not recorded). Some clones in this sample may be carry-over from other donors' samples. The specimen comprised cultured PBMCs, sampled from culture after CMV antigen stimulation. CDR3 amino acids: CASSEGGSYNEQFF. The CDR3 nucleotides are TGTGCCAGCAGCGAAGGGGGTTCCTACAATGAGCAGTTCTTC.